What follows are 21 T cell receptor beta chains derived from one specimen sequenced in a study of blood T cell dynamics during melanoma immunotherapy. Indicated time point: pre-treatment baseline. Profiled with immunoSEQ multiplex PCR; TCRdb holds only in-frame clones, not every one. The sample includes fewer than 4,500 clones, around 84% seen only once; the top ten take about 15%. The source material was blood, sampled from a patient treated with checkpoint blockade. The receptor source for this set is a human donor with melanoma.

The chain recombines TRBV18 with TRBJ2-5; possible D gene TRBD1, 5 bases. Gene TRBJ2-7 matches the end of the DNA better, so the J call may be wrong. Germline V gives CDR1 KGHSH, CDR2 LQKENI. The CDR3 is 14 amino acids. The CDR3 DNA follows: TGTGCCAGCTCACCTGGACATGACTCCTACGAGCAGTACTTC. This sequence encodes CASSPGHDSYEQYF.

The CDR3 sequence: CASSLTTNRGYYEQYF. The CDR3 nucleotides read TGTGCCAGCTCCCTAACCACCAACAGGGGGTATTACGAGCAGTACTTC. J is TRBJ2-7 and V is TRBV18; 8 bases agree with TRBD1. V gave up 6 bases and J gave up 4 bases; unmatched junction bases: 14. Germline-derived CDR1 and CDR2 are KGHSH and LQKENI. The CDR3 contains 16 residues.

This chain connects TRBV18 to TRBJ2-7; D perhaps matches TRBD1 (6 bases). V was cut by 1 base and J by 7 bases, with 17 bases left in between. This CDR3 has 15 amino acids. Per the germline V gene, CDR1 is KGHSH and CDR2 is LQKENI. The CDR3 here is CASSPRDTGLGEQYF. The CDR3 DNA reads TGTGCCAGCTCACCACGGGACACGGGCCTTGGGGAGCAGTACTTC.

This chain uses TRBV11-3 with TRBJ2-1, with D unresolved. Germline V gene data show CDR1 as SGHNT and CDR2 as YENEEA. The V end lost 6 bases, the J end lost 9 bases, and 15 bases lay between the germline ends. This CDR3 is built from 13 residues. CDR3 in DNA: TGTGCCAGCAGAGACCGATCTTCGGGTGAGCAGTTCTTC. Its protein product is CASRDRSSGEQFF. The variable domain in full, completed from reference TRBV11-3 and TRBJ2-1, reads EAGVVQSPRYKIIEKKQPVAFWCNPISGHNTLYWYLQNLGQGPELLIRYENEEAVDDSQLPKDRFSAERLKGVDSTLKIQPAELGDSAVYLCASRDRSSGEQFFGPGTRLTVL.

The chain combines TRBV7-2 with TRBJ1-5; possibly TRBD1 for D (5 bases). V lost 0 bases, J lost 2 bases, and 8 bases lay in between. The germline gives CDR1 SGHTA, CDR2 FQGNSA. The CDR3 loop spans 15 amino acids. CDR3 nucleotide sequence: TGTGCCAGCAGCTTAGCTATCAGGGGCAATCAGCCCCAGCATTTT. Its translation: CASSLAIRGNQPQHF. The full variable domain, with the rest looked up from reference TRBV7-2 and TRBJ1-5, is GAGVSQSPSNKVTEKGKDVELRCDPISGHTALYWYRQSLGQGLEFLIYFQGNSAPDKSGLPSDRFSAERTGGSVSTLTIQRTQQEDSAVYLCASSLAIRGNQPQHFGDGTRLSIL.

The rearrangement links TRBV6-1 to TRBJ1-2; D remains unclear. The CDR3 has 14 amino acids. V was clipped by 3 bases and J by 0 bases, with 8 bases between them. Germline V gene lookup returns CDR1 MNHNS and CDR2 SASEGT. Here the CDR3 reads CASSDTEANYGYTF. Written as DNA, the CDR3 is TGTGCCAGCAGTGACACAGAAGCTAACTATGGCTACACCTTC.

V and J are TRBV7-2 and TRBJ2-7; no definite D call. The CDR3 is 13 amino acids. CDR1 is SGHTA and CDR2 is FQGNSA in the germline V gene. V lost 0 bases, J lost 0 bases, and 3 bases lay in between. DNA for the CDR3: TGTGCCAGCAGCTTAGCGAACTCCTACGAGCAGTACTTC. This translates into CASSLANSYEQYF.

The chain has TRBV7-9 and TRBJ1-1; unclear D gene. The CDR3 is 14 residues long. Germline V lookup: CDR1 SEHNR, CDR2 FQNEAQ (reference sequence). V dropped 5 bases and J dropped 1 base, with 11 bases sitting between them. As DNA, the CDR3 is TGTGCCAGCAGCAGCCCCGCGGGGAACACTGAAGCTTTCTTT. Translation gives CASSSPAGNTEAFF. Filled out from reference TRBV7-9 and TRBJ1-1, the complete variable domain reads DTGVSQNPRHKITKRGQNVTFRCDPISEHNRLYWYRQTLGQGPEFLTYFQNEAQLEKSRLLSDRFSAERPKGSFSTLEIQRTEQGDSAMYLCASSSPAGNTEAFFGQGTRLTVV.

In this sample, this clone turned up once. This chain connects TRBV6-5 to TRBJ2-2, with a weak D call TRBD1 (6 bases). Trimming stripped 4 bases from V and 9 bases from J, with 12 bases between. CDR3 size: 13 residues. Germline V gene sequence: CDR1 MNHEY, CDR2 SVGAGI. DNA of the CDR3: TGTGCCAGCAGTTCCGACAGGCGACGGGAGCTGTTTTTT. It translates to CASSSDRRRELFF.

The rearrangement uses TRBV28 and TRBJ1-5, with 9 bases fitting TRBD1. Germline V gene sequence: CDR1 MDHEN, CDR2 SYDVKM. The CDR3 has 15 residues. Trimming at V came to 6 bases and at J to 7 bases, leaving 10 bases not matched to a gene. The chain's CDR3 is CASRRPGQGEQPQHF. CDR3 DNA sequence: TGTGCCAGCAGGCGACCGGGACAGGGTGAACAGCCCCAGCATTTT.

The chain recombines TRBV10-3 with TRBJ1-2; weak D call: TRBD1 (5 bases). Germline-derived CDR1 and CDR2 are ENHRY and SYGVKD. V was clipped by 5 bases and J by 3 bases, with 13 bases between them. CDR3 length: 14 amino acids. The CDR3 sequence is CAISQGTHYYGYTF. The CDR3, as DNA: TGTGCCATCAGTCAGGGTACGCATTACTATGGCTACACCTTC.

The CDR3 coding sequence is TGTGCCAGCAGCGACTCACCGAAACTAGCGTCTACGCAGTATTTT. The encoded protein is CASSDSPKLASTQYF. The chain carries TRBV9 and TRBJ2-3, with 7 bases fitting TRBD2. V gave up 3 bases and J gave up 8 bases; unmatched junction bases: 12. CDR1 is SGDLS and CDR2 is YYNGEE in the germline V gene. The CDR3 loop spans 15 amino acids.

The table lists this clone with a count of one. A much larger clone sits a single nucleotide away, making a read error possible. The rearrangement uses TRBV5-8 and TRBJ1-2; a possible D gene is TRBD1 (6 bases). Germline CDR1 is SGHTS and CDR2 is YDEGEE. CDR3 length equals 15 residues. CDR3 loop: CASSQDEEGDYGYTF. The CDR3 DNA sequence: TGCGCCAGCAGCCAAGATGAGGAGGGGGACTATGGCTACACCTTC.

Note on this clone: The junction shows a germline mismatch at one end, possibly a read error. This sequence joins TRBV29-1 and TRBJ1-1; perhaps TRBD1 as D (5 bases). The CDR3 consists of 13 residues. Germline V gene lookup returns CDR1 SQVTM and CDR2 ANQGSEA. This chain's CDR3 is CSVGFRGNPEAFF. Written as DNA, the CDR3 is TGCAGCGTTGGGTTTCGGGGGAACCCTGAAGCTTTCTTT.

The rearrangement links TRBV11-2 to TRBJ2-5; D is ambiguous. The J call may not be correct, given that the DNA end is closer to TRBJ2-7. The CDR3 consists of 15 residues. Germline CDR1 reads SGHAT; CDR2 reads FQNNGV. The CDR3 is CASSLGFDRPYEQYF. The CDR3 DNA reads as TGTGCCAGCAGCTTAGGTTTCGACCGGCCCTACGAGCAGTACTTC.

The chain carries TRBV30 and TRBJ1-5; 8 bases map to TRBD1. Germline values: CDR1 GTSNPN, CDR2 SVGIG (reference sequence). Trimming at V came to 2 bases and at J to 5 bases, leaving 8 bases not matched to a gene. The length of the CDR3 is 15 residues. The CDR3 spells CAWSTMTGDDQPQHF. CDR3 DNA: TGTGCCTGGAGTACCATGACAGGGGACGATCAGCCCCAGCATTTT.

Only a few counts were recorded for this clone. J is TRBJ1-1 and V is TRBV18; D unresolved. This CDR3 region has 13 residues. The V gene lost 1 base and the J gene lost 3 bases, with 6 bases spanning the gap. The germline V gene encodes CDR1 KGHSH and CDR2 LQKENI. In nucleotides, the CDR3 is TGTGCCAGCTCACCACGGCAGGACACTGAAGCTTTCTTT. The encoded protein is CASSPRQDTEAFF.

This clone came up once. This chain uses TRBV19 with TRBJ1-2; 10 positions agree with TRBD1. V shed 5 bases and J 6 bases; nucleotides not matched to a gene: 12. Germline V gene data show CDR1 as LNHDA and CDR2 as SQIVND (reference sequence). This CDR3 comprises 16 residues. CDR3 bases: TGTGCCAGTAGTTCAAGACTCGGACAGGGGGGGAATGGCTACACCTTC. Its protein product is CASSSRLGQGGNGYTF. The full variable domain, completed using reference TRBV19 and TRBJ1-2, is DGGITQSPKYLFRKEGQNVTLSCEQNLNHDAMYWYRQDPGQGLRLIYYSQIVNDFQKGDIAEGYSVSREKKESFPLTVTSAQKNPTAFYLCASSSRLGQGGNGYTFGSGTRLTVV.

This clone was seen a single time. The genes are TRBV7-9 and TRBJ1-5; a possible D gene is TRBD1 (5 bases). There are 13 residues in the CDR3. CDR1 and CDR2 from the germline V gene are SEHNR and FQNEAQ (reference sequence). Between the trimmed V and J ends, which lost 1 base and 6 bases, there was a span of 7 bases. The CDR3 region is CASSLEGPQPQHF. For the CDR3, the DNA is TGTGCCAGCAGCTTAGAGGGGCCTCAGCCCCAGCATTTT.

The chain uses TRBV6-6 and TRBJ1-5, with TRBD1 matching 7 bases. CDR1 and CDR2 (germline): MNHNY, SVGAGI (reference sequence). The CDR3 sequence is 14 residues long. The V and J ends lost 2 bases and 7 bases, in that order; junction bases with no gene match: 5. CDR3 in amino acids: CASSYGQEGQPQHF. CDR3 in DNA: TGTGCCAGCAGTTACGGACAGGAGGGGCAGCCCCAGCATTTT.

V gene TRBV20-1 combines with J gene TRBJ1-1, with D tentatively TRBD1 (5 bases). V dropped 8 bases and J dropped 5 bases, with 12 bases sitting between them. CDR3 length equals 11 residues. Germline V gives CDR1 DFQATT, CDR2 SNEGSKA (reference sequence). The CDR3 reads CSLGHGTEAFF. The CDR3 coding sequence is TGCAGTTTGGGGCATGGGACTGAAGCTTTCTTT.